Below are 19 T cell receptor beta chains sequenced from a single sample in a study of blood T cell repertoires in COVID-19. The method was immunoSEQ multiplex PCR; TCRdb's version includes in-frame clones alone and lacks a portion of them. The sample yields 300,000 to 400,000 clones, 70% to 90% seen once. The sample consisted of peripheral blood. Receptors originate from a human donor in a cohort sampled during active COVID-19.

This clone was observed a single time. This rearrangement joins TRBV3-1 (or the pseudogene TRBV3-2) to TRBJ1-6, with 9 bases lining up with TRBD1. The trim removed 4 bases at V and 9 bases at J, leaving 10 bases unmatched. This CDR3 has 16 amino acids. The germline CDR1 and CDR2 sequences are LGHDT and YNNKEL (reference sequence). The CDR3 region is CASSLSGTGRGSPLHF. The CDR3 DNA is TGTGCCAGCAGCCTTTCCGGGACAGGGAGGGGTTCACCCCTCCACTTT.

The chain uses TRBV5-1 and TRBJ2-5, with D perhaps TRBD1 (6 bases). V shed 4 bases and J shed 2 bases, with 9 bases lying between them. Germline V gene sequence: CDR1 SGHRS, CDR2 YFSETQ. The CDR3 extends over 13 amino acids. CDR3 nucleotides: TGCGCCAGCAGCCCCGGACAGCAAGAGACCCAGTACTTC. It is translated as CASSPGQQETQYF.

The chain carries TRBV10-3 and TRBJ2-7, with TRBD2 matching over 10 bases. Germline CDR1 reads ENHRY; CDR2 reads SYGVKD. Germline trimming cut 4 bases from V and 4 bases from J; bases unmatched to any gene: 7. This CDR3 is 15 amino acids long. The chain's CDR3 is CAISVLTSGTYEQYF. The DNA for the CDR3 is TGTGCCATCAGTGTATTAACTAGCGGGACTTACGAGCAGTACTTC.

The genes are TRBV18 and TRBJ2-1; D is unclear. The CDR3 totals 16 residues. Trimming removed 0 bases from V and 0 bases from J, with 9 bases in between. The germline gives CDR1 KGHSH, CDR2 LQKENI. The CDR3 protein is CASSPPGELSYNEQFF. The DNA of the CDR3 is TGTGCCAGCTCACCACCTGGAGAACTCTCCTACAATGAGCAGTTCTTC.

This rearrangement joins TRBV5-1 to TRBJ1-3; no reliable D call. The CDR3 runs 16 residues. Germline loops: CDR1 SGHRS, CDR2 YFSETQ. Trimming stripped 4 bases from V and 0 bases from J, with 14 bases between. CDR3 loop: CASSPRSGLSGNTIYF. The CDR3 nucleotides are TGCGCCAGCAGCCCTCGGTCAGGACTCTCTGGAAACACCATATATTTT.

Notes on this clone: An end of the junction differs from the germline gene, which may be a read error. CDR3 sequence: CASSIASGGEQYF. The CDR3 bases are TGTGCCAGCAGCATAGCTAGCGGGGGTGAGCAGTACTTC. This sequence joins TRBV7-2 and TRBJ2-7; 10 bases are a match to TRBD2. Germline V gives CDR1 SGHTA, CDR2 FQGNSA. The CDR3 has 13 residues.

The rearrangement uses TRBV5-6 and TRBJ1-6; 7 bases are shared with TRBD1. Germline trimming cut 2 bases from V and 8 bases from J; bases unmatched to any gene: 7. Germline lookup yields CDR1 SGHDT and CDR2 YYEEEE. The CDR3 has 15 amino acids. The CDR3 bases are TGTGCCAGCAGCTTTACGTGGCAGGGGGATTCACCCCTCCACTTT. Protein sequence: CASSFTWQGDSPLHF.

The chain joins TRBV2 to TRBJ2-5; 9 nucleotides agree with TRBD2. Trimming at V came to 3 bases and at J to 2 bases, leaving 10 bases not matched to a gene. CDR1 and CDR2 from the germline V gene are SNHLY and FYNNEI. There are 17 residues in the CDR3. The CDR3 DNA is TGTGCCAGCAGTGAGCTCGGTTTGACTAGCGGTCAAGAGACCCAGTACTTC. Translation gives CASSELGLTSGQETQYF.

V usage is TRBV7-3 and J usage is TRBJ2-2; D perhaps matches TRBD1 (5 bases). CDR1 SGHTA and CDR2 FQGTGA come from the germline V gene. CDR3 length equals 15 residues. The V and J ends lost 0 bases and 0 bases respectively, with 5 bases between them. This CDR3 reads CASSLTGANTGELFF. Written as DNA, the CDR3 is TGTGCCAGCAGCTTAACAGGGGCGAACACCGGGGAGCTGTTTTTT.

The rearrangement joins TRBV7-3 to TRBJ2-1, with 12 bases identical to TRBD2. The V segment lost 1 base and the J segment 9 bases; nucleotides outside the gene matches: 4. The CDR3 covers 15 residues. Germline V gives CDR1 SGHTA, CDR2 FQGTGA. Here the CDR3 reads CASSLRLAGVSEQFF. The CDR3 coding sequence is TGTGCCAGCAGCTTAAGACTAGCGGGAGTATCTGAGCAGTTCTTC. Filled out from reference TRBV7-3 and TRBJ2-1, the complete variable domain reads GAGVSQTPSNKVTEKGKYVELRCDPISGHTALYWYRQSLGQGPEFLIYFQGTGAADDSGLPNDRFFAVRPEGSVSTLKIQRTERGDSAVYLCASSLRLAGVSEQFFGPGTRLTVL.

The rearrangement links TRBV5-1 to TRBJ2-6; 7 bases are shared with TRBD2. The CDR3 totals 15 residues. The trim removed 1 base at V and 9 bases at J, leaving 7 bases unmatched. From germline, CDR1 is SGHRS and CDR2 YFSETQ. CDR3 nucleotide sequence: TGCGCCAGCAGCTTGAGGTCAGCGGGATACAACGTCCTGACTTTC. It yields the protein CASSLRSAGYNVLTF.

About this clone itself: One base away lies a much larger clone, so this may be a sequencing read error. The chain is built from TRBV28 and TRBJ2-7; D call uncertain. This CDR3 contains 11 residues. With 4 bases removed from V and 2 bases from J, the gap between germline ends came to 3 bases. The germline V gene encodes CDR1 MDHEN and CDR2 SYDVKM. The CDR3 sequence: CASSSTYEQYF. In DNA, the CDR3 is TGTGCCAGCAGTTCCACCTACGAGCAGTACTTC.

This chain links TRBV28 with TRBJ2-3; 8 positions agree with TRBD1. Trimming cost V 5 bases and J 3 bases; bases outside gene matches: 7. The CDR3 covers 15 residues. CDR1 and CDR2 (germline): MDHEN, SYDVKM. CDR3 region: CASSMDREETDTQYF. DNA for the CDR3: TGTGCCAGCAGTATGGACAGGGAGGAAACAGATACGCAGTATTTT.

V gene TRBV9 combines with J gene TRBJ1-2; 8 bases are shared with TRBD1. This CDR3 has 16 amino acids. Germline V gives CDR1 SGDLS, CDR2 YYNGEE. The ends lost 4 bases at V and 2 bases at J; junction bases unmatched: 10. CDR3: CASSKGQAYANYGYTF. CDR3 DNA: TGTGCCAGCAGCAAGGGACAGGCCTACGCCAACTATGGCTACACCTTC.

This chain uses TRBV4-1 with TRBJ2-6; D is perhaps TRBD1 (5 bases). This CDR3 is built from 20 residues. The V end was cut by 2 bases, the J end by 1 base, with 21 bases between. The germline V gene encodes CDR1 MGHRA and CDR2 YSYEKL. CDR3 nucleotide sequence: TGCGCCAGCAGCCAATACACAGGAGATTACGAAGAATCTGGGGCCAACGTCCTGACTTTC. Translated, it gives CASSQYTGDYEESGANVLTF.

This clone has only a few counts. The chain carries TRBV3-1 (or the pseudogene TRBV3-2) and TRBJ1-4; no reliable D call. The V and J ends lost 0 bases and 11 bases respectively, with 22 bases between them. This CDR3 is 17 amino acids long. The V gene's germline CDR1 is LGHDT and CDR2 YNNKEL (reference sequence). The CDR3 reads CASSQDPRRLLMRKLFF. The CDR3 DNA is TGTGCCAGCAGCCAAGATCCGAGACGGCTTCTAATGAGGAAACTGTTTTTT.

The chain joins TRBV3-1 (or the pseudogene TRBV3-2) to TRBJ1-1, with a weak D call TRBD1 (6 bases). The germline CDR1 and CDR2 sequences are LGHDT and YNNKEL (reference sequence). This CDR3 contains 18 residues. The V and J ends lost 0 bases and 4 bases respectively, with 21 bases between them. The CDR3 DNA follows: TGTGCCAGCAGCCAAGATCGGGTGGGCAGGGGATTGGGCACTGAAGCTTTCTTT. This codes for CASSQDRVGRGLGTEAFF.

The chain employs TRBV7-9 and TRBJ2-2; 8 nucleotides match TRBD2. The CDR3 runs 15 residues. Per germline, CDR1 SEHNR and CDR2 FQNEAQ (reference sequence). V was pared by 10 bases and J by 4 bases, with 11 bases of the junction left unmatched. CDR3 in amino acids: CAIHPAGGSTGELFF. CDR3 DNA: TGTGCCATTCATCCCGCGGGAGGTAGCACCGGGGAGCTGTTTTTT.

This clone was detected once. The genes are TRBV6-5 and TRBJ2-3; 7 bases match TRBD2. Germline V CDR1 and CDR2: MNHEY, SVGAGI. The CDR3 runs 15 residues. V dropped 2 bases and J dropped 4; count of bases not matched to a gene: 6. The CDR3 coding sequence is TGTGCCAGCAGTTACCGGAATAGCGGGTCAGATACGCAGTATTTT. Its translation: CASSYRNSGSDTQYF.